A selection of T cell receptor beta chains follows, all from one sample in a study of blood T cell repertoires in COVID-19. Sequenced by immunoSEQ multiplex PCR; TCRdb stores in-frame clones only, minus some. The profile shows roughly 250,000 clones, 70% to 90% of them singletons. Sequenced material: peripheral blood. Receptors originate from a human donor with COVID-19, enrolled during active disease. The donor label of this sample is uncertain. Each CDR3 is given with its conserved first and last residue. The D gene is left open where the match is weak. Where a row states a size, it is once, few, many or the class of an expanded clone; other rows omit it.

DNA: TGTGCCACCAGCAGCGCTCAGGGGGCCGACTCTGGGGCCAACGTCCTGACTTTC
CDR3: CATSSAQGADSGANVLTF
D: TRBD1
size: .
V: TRBV15
J: TRBJ2-6

DNA: TGTGCCAGCAGCCCGGGACAGTTCTATGGCTACACCTTC
CDR3: CASSPGQFYGYTF
D: TRBD1
size: .
V: TRBV28
J: TRBJ1-2

DNA: TGTGCCAGCAGCTTAGGGGGACAGGGGGCTAAGACTAATGAAAAACTGTTTTTT
CDR3: CASSLGGQGAKTNEKLFF
D: TRBD1
size: .
V: TRBV7-6
J: TRBJ1-4

DNA: TGTGCCAGCAGCCACGGGACAGGGAGTGTTTACGAGCAGTACTTC
CDR3: CASSHGTGSVYEQYF
D: TRBD1
size: few
V: TRBV7-9
J: TRBJ2-7

DNA: TGCGCCAGCAGCTTGAATTCCGGGACAGGCCTCCCCCGGGAGACCCAGTACTTC
CDR3: CASSLNSGTGLPRETQYF
D: TRBD1
size: .
V: TRBV5-1
J: TRBJ2-5

DNA: TGTGCCAGCAGGCACAGTGGGACTAGCGGGAGAAGGGAGCTGTTTTTT
CDR3: CASRHSGTSGRRELFF
D: TRBD2
size: once
V: TRBV7-2
J: TRBJ2-2

DNA: TGTGCCAGCAGCTTAGAGGGGGAACTAGAGACCCAGTACTTC
CDR3: CASSLEGELETQYF
D: .
size: .
V: TRBV13
J: TRBJ2-5

DNA: TGTGCCAGCAGCCAGGGGGGATCGGGCTCACCCCTCCACTTT
CDR3: CASSQGGSGSPLHF
D: TRBD1
size: .
V: TRBV7-3
J: TRBJ1-6

DNA: TGCAGCGTTGAAGTGGGGGGTAGGGGAGGCTACACCTTC
CDR3: CSVEVGGRGGYTF
D: .
size: .
V: TRBV29-1
J: TRBJ1-2

DNA: TGTGCCTGGGGTAGGACAGGCGCACATAGCAATCAGCCCCAGCATTTT
CDR3: CAWGRTGAHSNQPQHF
D: TRBD1
size: .
V: TRBV30
J: TRBJ1-5

DNA: TGCGCCAGCAGCTCATACCCCGGACAGATCACTGAAGCTTTCTTT
CDR3: CASSSYPGQITEAFF
D: .
size: .
V: TRBV5-1
J: TRBJ1-1

DNA: TGTGCCACCTCGGTGTCGACAGGGTACTATGGCTACACCTTC
CDR3: CATSVSTGYYGYTF
D: TRBD1
size: .
V: TRBV28
J: TRBJ1-2

DNA: TGCGCCAGCAGCCAAGGGGTCAGGGAGGTTGAGCAGTTCTTC
CDR3: CASSQGVREVEQFF
D: .
size: .
V: TRBV4-1
J: TRBJ2-1

DNA: TGTGCCAGCAGTCCCGGACAGAGCACAGATACGCAGTATTTT
CDR3: CASSPGQSTDTQYF
D: .
size: .
V: TRBV6-5
J: TRBJ2-3

DNA: TGTGCTAGCAGCCTCGGACTAGCCACAGATACGCAGTATTTT
CDR3: CASSLGLATDTQYF
D: TRBD2
size: .
V: TRBV7-7
J: TRBJ2-3

DNA: TGTGCCACCAGCAGAGATGTACAGTATCAAGAGACCCAGTACTTC
CDR3: CATSRDVQYQETQYF
D: .
size: .
V: TRBV15
J: TRBJ2-5

DNA: TGTGCCAGCAGTTTATTCGGGGGGCGTCAGCCCCAGCATTTT
CDR3: CASSLFGGRQPQHF
D: .
size: .
V: TRBV28
J: TRBJ1-5

DNA: TGTGCCAGCAGCGTAGCAGGGGTGGCCACTGAAGCTTTCTTT
CDR3: CASSVAGVATEAFF
D: .
size: once
V: TRBV9
J: TRBJ1-1

DNA: TGTGCCAGCAGCAAGAGAGGCATCGGAGTTGGTTACGAGCAGTACTTC
CDR3: CASSKRGIGVGYEQYF
D: .
size: .
V: TRBV21-1
J: TRBJ2-7

DNA: TGTGCCAGCAGTGGGTTGGGACTCCTCACTGAAGCTTTCTTT
CDR3: CASSGLGLLTEAFF
D: .
size: once
V: TRBV2
J: TRBJ1-1

DNA: TGTGCCAGCAGTCTGACTAGCGGGGACCCTCTCAGGAATGAGCAGTTCTTC
CDR3: CASSLTSGDPLRNEQFF
D: TRBD2
size: .
V: TRBV28
J: TRBJ2-1

DNA: TGTGCCAGCAGTGTACAGGGGGCGCAAAATCAGCCCCAGCATTTT
CDR3: CASSVQGAQNQPQHF
D: TRBD1
size: .
V: TRBV28
J: TRBJ1-5

DNA: TGCGCCAGCAGCCGGGTCCAGAACACTGAAGCTTTCTTT
CDR3: CASSRVQNTEAFF
D: .
size: .
V: TRBV5-1
J: TRBJ1-1

DNA: TGTGCCAGCAGCGTAGACGGGACCGCGGGGGGCAATGAGCAGTTCTTC
CDR3: CASSVDGTAGGNEQFF
D: TRBD2
size: .
V: TRBV9
J: TRBJ2-1

DNA: TGTGCCAGTACCCCCACTAGCGGGACTATAACGAACACCGGGGAGCTGTTTTTT
CDR3: CASTPTSGTITNTGELFF
D: TRBD2
size: once
V: TRBV19
J: TRBJ2-2

DNA: TGCAGTGCTAGTTCGGGACAGGTCGTATATGGCTACACCTTC
CDR3: CSASSGQVVYGYTF
D: TRBD1
size: few
V: TRBV20-1
J: TRBJ1-2

DNA: TGTGCCAGCAGTTTAGCCCCAGGGTCCTCTGGGTACACCTTC
CDR3: CASSLAPGSSGYTF
D: .
size: .
V: TRBV27
J: TRBJ1-2

DNA: TGTGCCACAAAATTATCAGGGGCCCCCTACGAGCAGTACTTC
CDR3: CATKLSGAPYEQYF
D: .
size: .
V: TRBV6-5
J: TRBJ2-7

DNA: TGTGCCAGCAGTGAATGGACAGGCCTTGACTTT
CDR3: CASSEWTGLDF
D: TRBD1
size: .
V: TRBV2
J: TRBJ1-6

DNA: TGTGCCACCAGAGGGGGTAGCTCCTACGAGCAGTACTTC
CDR3: CATRGGSSYEQYF
D: .
size: .
V: TRBV24-1
J: TRBJ2-7

DNA: TGTGCCAGCAGCACCCGGACTAGCGGCAACACCGGGGAGCTGTTTTTT
CDR3: CASSTRTSGNTGELFF
D: TRBD2
size: .
V: TRBV7-9
J: TRBJ2-2

DNA: TGTGCCAGCAGCTCCCGACACGTCGGCCTCTACGAGCAGTACTTC
CDR3: CASSSRHVGLYEQYF
D: .
size: .
V: TRBV5-6
J: TRBJ2-7

DNA: TGTGCCACCAGCAGGGACCCCGGCGTGCGCGGGTCCCAGTACTTC
CDR3: CATSRDPGVRGSQYF
D: .
size: .
V: TRBV15
J: TRBJ2-5

DNA: TGTGCCAGCTCACCACCACTATTGACCACTGAAGCTTTCTTT
CDR3: CASSPPLLTTEAFF
D: .
size: .
V: TRBV18
J: TRBJ1-1